This record covers a single TCR beta chain. This receptor's antigen is unknown. No much larger clonotype is one base removed from it; base qualities were not supplied. TCR beta libraries were generated from genomic DNA with the immunoSEQ kit, following the manufacturer's recommendations. Library preparation used a first multiplex PCR with proprietary primers, then a second PCR adding unique barcodes, with bead cleanups after each round. Each sample batch included a kit-provided positive control reaction and a negative control reaction. The final libraries underwent checking on an Agilent 4200 TapeStation D1000 ScreenTape, volumetric pooling, and quantification by qPCR. Sequencing was performed on an Illumina NextSeq500 using a MidOutput 150-cycle cartridge, with 156 Read1 cycles, 15 Index1 cycles, and the kit custom primers. The pooled library was loaded at 0.95 to 1 pM, with a roughly 19% PhiX control spiked in. The original pipeline was this. Vendor-processed data were analyzed in R, and a clonotype was defined as all T cells sharing the same CDR3 nucleotide sequence. In the clone abundance analyses, frequencies in each sample were normalized to that sample's 10,000 most abundant clones. Public T cell clones, averaging fewer than five per sample, were removed before analysis. An abundance difference of at least 32-fold between compartments was the criterion for calling clonotypes tumor-enriched or baseline blood-enriched. A beta-binomial differential abundance model was applied to find clonotypes that expanded or contracted between blood time points. The Baroni-Urbani and Buser coefficient was used to measure tumor-blood repertoire similarity, and groups were compared with two-tailed Wilcoxon tests in R. Imported from immuneACCESS, the table was reduced by TCRdb to in-frame sequences with V and J called. These copies leave out some clones; in studies compared against another copy, an unresolved V gene accounts for under half, and the cause of the remainder is not known. V, J and clone size are taken as reported in that table, and D and trimming were inferred from the DNA itself. Here the sample has some 100,000 clones; around 80% occur a single time. The top ten constitute 6.5% to 8% of the sample.

This record belongs to a study of radiation and T cells in renal cell carcinoma (dated by TCRdb to 2020 to 2022). General notes on the study: TCR beta sequencing covered around 50 samples in total, comprising about 26 tumors and roughly 27 peripheral blood samples. The final blood draw was performed at 4 weeks after radiation, at the same time as nephrectomy. Across all 50 or so samples, under 5,000,000 unique CDR3 nucleotide sequences, encoding about 3,000,000 unique CDR3 amino acid sequences, were identified. The paper's findings and limits, for the study overall: Tracking of blood repertoire dynamics stopped at approximately four weeks after treatment, with no follow-up past that point. With a single-armed trial design, the study had no way to address how radiation dose or scheduling affects the TCR repertoire. In blood, the top tumor clonotypes increased between baseline and 2 weeks post-radiation and then shrank by 4 weeks, which suggests that tumor-resident clones expanded only transiently. No pretreatment tumor biopsies were available, so the baseline intratumoral presence of clonotypes could not be determined.

V is pruned by 5 bases and J by 0 bases, leaving 5 bases of the junction without a gene match. The germline V gene (reference sequence) sets CDR1 to SEHNR and CDR2 to FQNEAQ. The CDR3 runs 15 amino acids, cysteine and phenylalanine included. Just the 45-base CDR3 DNA is kept, in frame starting at base 1. The time point label for this specimen denotes: blood 4 weeks post-SBRT, at nephrectomy. What this sample's treatment or condition label stands for: 15 Gy SBRT to primary tumor, nephrectomy 4 weeks later. Samples were obtained from a clinical trial, in which 15 Gy stereotactic body radiation therapy was delivered to primary renal cell carcinomas and nephrectomy was performed 4 weeks later. To follow tumor-enriched clonotypes, peripheral blood was collected serially from radiation-treated patients at baseline and again at 2 weeks and 4 weeks after SBRT. Every patient's renal cell carcinoma showed clear cell pathology. The QIAamp DNA Blood Mini Kit (Qiagen) was used to prepare genomic DNA for TCR sequencing. Only samples passing all quality control checks were included in the analyses.

This TCR came from a man in his sixties with renal cell carcinoma. Recombination joined TRBV7-9 with TRBJ2-7, and TRBD2 aligns with 9 junction nucleotides. The input for sequencing was blood, taken from a patient whose treatment included radiotherapy and nephrectomy. At the DNA level, the sequence is TGTGCCAGCAGCGTTAGCGGGAGACCCTCCTACGAGCAGTACTTC. Translated, it gives CASSVSGRPSYEQYF.